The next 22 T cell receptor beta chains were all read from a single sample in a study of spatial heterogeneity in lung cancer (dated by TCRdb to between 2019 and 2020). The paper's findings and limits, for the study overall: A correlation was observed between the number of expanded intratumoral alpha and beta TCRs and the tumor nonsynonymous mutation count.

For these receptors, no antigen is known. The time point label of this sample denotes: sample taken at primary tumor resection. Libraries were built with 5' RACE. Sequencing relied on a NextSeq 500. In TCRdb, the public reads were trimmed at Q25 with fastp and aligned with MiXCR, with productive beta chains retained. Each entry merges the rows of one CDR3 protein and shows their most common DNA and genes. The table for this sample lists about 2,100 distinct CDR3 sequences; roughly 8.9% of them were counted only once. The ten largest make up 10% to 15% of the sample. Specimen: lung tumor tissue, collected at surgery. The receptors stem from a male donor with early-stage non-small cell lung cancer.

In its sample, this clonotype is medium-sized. The CDR3 loop is CASSQDSPSGGLETQYF. The CDR3 DNA is TGCGCCAGCAGCCAAGATAGTCCTAGCGGGGGCTTAGAGACCCAGTACTTC. V and J are TRBV4-1 and TRBJ2-5; 10 nucleotides align to TRBD2. Germline V gene sequence: CDR1 MGHRA, CDR2 YSYEKL. The V and J ends lost 0 bases and 4 bases, in that order; junction bases with no gene match: 8. The CDR3 contains 17 residues.

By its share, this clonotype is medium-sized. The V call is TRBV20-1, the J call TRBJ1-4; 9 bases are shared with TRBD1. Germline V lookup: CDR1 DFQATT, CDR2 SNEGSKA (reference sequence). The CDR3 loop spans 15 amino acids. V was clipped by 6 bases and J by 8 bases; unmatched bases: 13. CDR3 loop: CSASGPGQGQEKLFF. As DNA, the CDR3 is TGCAGTGCCAGTGGACCGGGACAGGGTCAAGAAAAACTGTTTTTT.

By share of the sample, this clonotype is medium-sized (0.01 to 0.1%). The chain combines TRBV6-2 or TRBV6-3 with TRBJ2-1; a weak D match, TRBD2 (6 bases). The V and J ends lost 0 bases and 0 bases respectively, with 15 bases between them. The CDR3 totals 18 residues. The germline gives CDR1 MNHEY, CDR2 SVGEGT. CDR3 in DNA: TGTGCCAGCAGTTACTCGCCTAGCGCCCTGAGCTCCTACAATGAGCAGTTCTTC. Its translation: CASSYSPSALSSYNEQFF.

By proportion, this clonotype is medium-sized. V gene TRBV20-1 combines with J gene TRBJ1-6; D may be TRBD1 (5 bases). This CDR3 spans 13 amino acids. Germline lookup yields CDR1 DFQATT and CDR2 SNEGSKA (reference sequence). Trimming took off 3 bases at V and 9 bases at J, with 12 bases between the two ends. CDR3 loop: CSASQGDVSPLHF. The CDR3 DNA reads TGCAGTGCTAGTCAGGGAGATGTTTCACCCCTCCACTTT.

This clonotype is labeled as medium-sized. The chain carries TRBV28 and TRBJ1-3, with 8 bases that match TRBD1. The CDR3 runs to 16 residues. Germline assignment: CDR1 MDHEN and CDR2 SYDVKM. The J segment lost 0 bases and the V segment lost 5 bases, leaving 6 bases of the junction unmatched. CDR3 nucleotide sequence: TGTGCCAGCAGTCCTCGGACAGGGACCTCTGGAAACACCATATATTTT. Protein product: CASSPRTGTSGNTIYF.

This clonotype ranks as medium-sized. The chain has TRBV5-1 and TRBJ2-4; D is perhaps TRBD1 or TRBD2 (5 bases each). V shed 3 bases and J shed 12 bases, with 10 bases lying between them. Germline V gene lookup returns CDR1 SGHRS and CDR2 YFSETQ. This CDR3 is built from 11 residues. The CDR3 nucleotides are TGCGCCAGCAGCTCGGGGCCAGATCAGTACTTC. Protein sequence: CASSSGPDQYF.

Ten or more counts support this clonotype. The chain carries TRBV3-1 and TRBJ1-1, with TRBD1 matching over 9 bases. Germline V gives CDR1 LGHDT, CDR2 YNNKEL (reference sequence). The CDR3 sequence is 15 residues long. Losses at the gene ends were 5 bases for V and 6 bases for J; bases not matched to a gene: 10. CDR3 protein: CASSWEGQGIAEAFF. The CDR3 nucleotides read TGTGCCAGCAGCTGGGAGGGACAGGGAATTGCTGAAGCTTTCTTT. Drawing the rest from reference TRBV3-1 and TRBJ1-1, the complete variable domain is DTAVSQTPKYLVTQMGNDKSIKCEQNLGHDTMYWYKQDSKKFLKIMFSYNNKELIINETVPNRFSPKSPDKAHLNLHINSLELGDSAVYFCASSWEGQGIAEAFFGQGTRLTVV.

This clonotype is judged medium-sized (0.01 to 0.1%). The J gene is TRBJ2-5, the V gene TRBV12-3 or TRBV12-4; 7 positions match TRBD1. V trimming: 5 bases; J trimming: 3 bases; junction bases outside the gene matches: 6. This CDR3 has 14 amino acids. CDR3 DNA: TGTGCCAGCAGTACAGGACAGGAAGAAGAGACCCAGTACTTC. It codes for CASSTGQEEETQYF.

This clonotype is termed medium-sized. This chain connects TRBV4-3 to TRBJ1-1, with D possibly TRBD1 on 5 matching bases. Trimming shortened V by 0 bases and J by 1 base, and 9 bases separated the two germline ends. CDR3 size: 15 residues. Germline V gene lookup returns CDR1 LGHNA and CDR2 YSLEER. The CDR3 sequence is CASSQDPDTNTEAFF. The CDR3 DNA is TGCGCCAGCAGCCAAGATCCGGACACGAACACTGAAGCTTTCTTT.

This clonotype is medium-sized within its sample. CDR3 protein: CASSYSYTQYF. The CDR3 bases are TGTGCCAGCAGTTATTCGTACACCCAGTACTTC. The chain is built from TRBV6-5 and TRBJ2-5; no clear D. The germline CDR1 and CDR2 sequences are MNHEY and SVGAGI. The CDR3 length is 11 residues. V lost 3 bases to trimming and J lost 8 bases, with 7 bases between them.

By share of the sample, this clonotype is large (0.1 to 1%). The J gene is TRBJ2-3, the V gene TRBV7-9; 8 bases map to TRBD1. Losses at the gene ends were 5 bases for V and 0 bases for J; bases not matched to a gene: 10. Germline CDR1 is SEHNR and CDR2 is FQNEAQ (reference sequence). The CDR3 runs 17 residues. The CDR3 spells CASSEWTGLTSTDTQYF. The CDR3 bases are TGTGCCAGCAGCGAATGGACAGGGCTGACTAGCACAGATACGCAGTATTTT.

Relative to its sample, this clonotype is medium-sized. CDR3 sequence reads: CAWSGPGGYGYTF. CDR3 DNA: TGTGCCTGGAGTGGGCCAGGGGGCTATGGCTACACCTTC. This chain joins TRBV30 and TRBJ1-2; 7 nucleotides line up with TRBD1. Germline CDR1 and CDR2: GTSNPN and SVGIG (reference sequence). This CDR3 has 13 residues. Trimming cost V 1 base and J 4 bases; bases outside gene matches: 3.

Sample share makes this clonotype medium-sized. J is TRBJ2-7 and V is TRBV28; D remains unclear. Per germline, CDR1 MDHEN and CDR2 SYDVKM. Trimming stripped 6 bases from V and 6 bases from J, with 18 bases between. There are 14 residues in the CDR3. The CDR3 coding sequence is TGTGCCAGCAGCTCCTCGGCCCTCCCATCCGAGCAGTACTTC. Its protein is CASSSSALPSEQYF.

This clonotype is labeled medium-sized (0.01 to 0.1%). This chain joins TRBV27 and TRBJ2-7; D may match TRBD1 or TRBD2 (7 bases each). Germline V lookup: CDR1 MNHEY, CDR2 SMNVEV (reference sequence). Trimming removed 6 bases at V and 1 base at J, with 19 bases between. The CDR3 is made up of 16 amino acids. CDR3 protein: CASSPGGGTASYEQYF. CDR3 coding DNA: TGTGCCAGCAGCCCAGGGGGGGGGACAGCGTCCTACGAGCAGTACTTC.

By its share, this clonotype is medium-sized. The CDR3 coding sequence is TGTGCCACCAGTTTGACCACCGGGGAGCTGTTTTTT. This encodes CATSLTTGELFF. This sequence joins TRBV24-1 and TRBJ2-2; D is ambiguous. CDR3 length: 12 amino acids. Germline V gene lookup returns CDR1 KGHDR and CDR2 SFDVKD. V dropped 6 bases and J dropped 4 bases, with 5 bases sitting between them.

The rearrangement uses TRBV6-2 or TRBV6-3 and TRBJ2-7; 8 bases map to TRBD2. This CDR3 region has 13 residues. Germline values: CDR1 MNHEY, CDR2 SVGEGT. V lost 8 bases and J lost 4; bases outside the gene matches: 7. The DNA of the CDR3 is TGTGCCAGCGGGGGACTAGACGGATACGAGCAGTACTTC. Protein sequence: CASGGLDGYEQYF.

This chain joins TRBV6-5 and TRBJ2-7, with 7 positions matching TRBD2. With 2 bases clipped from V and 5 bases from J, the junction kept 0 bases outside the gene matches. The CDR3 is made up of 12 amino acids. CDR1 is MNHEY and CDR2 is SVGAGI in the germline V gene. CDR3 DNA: TGTGCCAGCAGTTACGCGGGGGACGAGCAGTACTTC. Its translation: CASSYAGDEQYF.

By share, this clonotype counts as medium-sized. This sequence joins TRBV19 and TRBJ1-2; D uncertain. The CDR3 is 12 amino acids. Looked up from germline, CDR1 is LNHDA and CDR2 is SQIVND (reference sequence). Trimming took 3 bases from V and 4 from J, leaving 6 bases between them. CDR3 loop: CASSIVGYGYTF. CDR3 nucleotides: TGTGCCAGTAGTATTGTGGGCTATGGCTACACCTTC.

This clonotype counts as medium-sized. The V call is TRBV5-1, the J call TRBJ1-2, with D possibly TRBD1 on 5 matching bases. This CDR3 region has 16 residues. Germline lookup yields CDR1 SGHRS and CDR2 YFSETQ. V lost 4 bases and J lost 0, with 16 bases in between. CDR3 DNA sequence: TGCGCCAGCAGCCAAGTGGTCGCAGGGTCTAACTATGGCTACACCTTC. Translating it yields CASSQVVAGSNYGYTF.

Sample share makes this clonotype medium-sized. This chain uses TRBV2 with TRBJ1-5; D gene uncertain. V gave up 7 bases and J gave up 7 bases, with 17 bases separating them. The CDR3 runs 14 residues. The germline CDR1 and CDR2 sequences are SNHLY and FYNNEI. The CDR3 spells CASTLRRTGQPQHF. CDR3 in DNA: TGTGCCAGCACCCTCCGACGGACCGGGCAGCCCCAGCATTTT.

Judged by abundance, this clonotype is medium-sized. As DNA, the CDR3 is TGCGCCAGCAGCCTACGTGGACAGGGTTACAATGAGCAGTTCTTC. Its translation is CASSLRGQGYNEQFF. The chain joins TRBV5-1 to TRBJ2-1; 8 bases map to TRBD1. The CDR3 is 15 residues long. Germline lookup yields CDR1 SGHRS and CDR2 YFSETQ. V lost 4 bases to trimming and J lost 4 bases; unmatched junction nucleotides: 7. Full variable domain (rest looked up from reference TRBV5-1 and TRBJ2-1): KAGVTQTPRYLIKTRGQQVTLSCSPISGHRSVSWYQQTPGQGLQFLFEYFSETQRNKGNFPGRFSGRQFSNSRSEMNVSTLELGDSALYLCASSLRGQGYNEQFFGPGTRLTVL.

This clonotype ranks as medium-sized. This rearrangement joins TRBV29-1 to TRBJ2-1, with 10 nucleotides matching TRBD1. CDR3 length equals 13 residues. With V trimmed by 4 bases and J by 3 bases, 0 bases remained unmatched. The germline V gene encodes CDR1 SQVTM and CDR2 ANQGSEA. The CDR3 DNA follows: TGCAGCGTTGGGACAGGGGGCTACAATGAGCAGTTCTTC. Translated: CSVGTGGYNEQFF.